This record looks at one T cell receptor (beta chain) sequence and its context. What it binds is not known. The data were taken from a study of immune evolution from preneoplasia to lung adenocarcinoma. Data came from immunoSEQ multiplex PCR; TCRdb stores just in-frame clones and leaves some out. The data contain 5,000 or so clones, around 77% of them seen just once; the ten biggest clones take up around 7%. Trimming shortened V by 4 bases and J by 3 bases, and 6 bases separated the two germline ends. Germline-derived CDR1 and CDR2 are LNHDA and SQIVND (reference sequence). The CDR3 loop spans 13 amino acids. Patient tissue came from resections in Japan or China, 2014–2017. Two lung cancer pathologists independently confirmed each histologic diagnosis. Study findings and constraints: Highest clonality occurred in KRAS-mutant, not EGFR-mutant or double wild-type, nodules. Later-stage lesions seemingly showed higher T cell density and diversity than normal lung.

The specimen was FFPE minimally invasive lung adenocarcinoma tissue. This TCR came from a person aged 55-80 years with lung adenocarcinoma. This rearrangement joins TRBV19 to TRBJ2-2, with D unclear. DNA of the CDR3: TGTGCCAGTAGTACCCTATACACCGGGGAGCTGTTTTTT. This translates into CASSTLYTGELFF.